Listed below are T cell receptor beta chains from one sample, sequenced in a study of cytomegalovirus exposure and HLA in healthy donors. Profiled with immunoSEQ multiplex PCR; TCRdb holds only in-frame clones, not every one. The listing records almost 45,000 clones. Sequenced sample: PBMCs. These receptors were obtained from a male donor in good health and CMV-seronegative. The CDR3 runs from the conserved cysteine through the conserved F or W. A D gene is named only where the DNA matches it firmly.

d_call | j_call | v_call | cdr3_nt | cdr3_aa
- | TRBJ2-7 | TRBV9 | TGTGCCAGCAGCGTACAGGGTGACGGACCCTACGAGCAGTACTTC | CASSVQGDGPYEQYF
TRBD2 | TRBJ2-3 | TRBV4-1 | TGCGCCAGCAGCCCCTCCGGTCTAGCGGGAGGGGGCACAGATACGCAGTATTTT | CASSPSGLAGGGTDTQYF
- | TRBJ1-1 | TRBV7-6 | TGTGCCACCCACCCCACCGGTCACCCGTCGGGAGCACTGAACACTGAAGCTTTCTTT | CATHPTGHPSGALNTEAFF
TRBD1 | TRBJ2-7 | TRBV6-5 | TGTGCCAGCAGTAGGACAGGGGTCTCCTACGAGCAGTACTTC | CASSRTGVSYEQYF
TRBD1 | TRBJ2-5 | TRBV4-1 | TGCGCCAGCAGCAAAAAACAGGGGGTAGAGGAGACCCAGTACTTC | CASSKKQGVEETQYF
TRBD1 | TRBJ2-1 | TRBV7-9 | TGTGCCAGCACCCTCTTTCTCGGACAGGCCGAATACAATGAGCAGTTCTTC | CASTLFLGQAEYNEQFF
- | TRBJ2-7 | TRBV7-2 | TGTGCCAGCAGCTTAGATAGCGGCCAGCAGTACTTC | CASSLDSGQQYF
TRBD1 | TRBJ1-2 | TRBV19 | TGTGCCAGTGGGAAACAGGGGGGGGGCTACACCTTC | CASGKQGGGYTF
TRBD1 | TRBJ1-2 | TRBV18 | TGTGCCAGCTCACCAAACAGGGGGCTTGGCTACACCTTC | CASSPNRGLGYTF
- | TRBJ2-3 | TRBV30 | TGTGCTCTAGCCCTACCTAGCACAGATACGCAGTATTTT | CALALPSTDTQYF
- | TRBJ1-2 | TRBV30 | TGTGCCTGGATCGGGGTCGGCTACACCTTC | CAWIGVGYTF
- | TRBJ1-5 | TRBV28 | TGTGCCAGCAGTAGATACAGGTACGGCAATCAGCCCCAGCATTTT | CASSRYRYGNQPQHF
- | TRBJ2-7 | TRBV2 | TGTGCCAGCAGCGCAAGCTCCGACAGATACGAGCAGTACTTC | CASSASSDRYEQYF
TRBD1 | TRBJ2-2 | TRBV29-1 | TGCAGCGTTAGTGGGACAGGGGACGTCGGGGAGCTGTTTTTT | CSVSGTGDVGELFF
- | TRBJ1-2 | TRBV6-5 | TGTGCCAGCACTACCGGGGTATCGGGCTACACCTTC | CASTTGVSGYTF
TRBD1 | TRBJ1-4 | TRBV13 | TGTGCCAGCAGCTTAGGCCCGACAGGGTCTAATGAAAAACTGTTTTTT | CASSLGPTGSNEKLFF
- | TRBJ2-3 | TRBV2 | TGTGCCAGCAGCGGGGGACAGCCACGAAAAGGGGTAGCAGATACGCAGTATTTT | CASSGGQPRKGVADTQYF
- | TRBJ2-7 | TRBV6-5 | TGTGCCAGCACGCAGGGGAGCCCATACGAGCAGTACTTC | CASTQGSPYEQYF
- | TRBJ1-1 | TRBV7-2 | TGTGCCAGCAGCTTAAAAGGCCCTAGGTGGAGTGAAGCTTTCTTT | CASSLKGPRWSEAFF
TRBD1 | TRBJ2-7 | TRBV6-1 | TGTGCCAGCAGGACAGGGTTTGGGGGCTACGAGCAGTACTTC | CASRTGFGGYEQYF
- | TRBJ2-7 | TRBV10-3 | TGTGCCATCAGTGAGGGGGCTTACGAGCAGTACTTC | CAISEGAYEQYF
- | TRBJ1-1 | TRBV2 | TGTGCCAGCCGAGGGCCCTTAGGGATCAGTGAAGCTTTCTTT | CASRGPLGISEAFF
TRBD1 | TRBJ1-1 | TRBV6-4 | TGTGCCAGCAGTGACGGGACAGGGGGCACTGAAGCTTTCTTT | CASSDGTGGTEAFF
- | TRBJ2-3 | TRBV9 | TGTGCCAGCAGCGTCAGGGTAGGGACAGATACGCAGTATTTT | CASSVRVGTDTQYF
- | TRBJ2-3 | TRBV6-5 | TGTGCCAGCAGTTACTCGCTCGGGGAAGATACGCAGTATTTT | CASSYSLGEDTQYF
- | TRBJ1-1 | TRBV7-9 | TGTGCCAGCAGCTTCGGCACTGAAGCTTTCTTT | CASSFGTEAFF
- | TRBJ1-6 | TRBV4-1 | TGCGCCAGCAGCCAAGCCTCGTGGGGGGGCACGGATTCACCCCTCCACTTT | CASSQASWGGTDSPLHF
TRBD2 | TRBJ2-7 | TRBV4-1 | TGCGCCAGCAGCCAAGTTCCCGGGACTAGGTTCACTTACGAGCAGTACTTC | CASSQVPGTRFTYEQYF
TRBD2 | TRBJ2-5 | TRBV5-4 | TGTGCCAGCAGCCCACCCGGAAGCGGGAGTCGAGAGACCCAGTACTTC | CASSPPGSGSRETQYF
- | TRBJ1-1 | TRBV2 | TGTGCCAGCAGTGAAGCGCAGGTGAACACTGAAGCTTTCTTT | CASSEAQVNTEAFF
- | TRBJ1-4 | TRBV7-8 | TGTGCCAGCAGCCGGGACAACGAAAAACTGTTTTTT | CASSRDNEKLFF
TRBD2 | TRBJ2-2 | TRBV19 | TGTGCCAGTAGTAGGCGGGCGGGAGGGCCCGGGGAGCTGTTTTTT | CASSRRAGGPGELFF
TRBD1 | TRBJ1-1 | TRBV29-1 | TGCAGCGTGGGACAGTCATTTACGGCTGAAGCTTTCTTT | CSVGQSFTAEAFF
- | TRBJ1-5 | TRBV30 | TGTGCCTTCCGACAGTATAGCAATCAGCCCCAGCATTTT | CAFRQYSNQPQHF
TRBD1 | TRBJ1-2 | TRBV5-1 | TGCGCCAGCAGCTTCAAGGGACAGGGCGATGGCTACACCTTC | CASSFKGQGDGYTF
TRBD1 | TRBJ1-2 | TRBV5-1 | TGCGCCAGCAGCCCAGGGACAGGTTCCATCTATGGCTACACCTTC | CASSPGTGSIYGYTF
TRBD2 | TRBJ2-2 | TRBV7-9 | TGTGCCAGCAGCTTAGGCGGGAGCAGTGTGGACACCGGGGAGCTGTTTTTT | CASSLGGSSVDTGELFF
- | TRBJ1-4 | TRBV6-1 | TGTGCCAGCAGGCCCAGGGTAACTAATGAAAAACTGTTTTTT | CASRPRVTNEKLFF
- | TRBJ2-5 | TRBV27 | TGTGCCAGCAGTTTAATGTATGAGGTACAAGAGACCCAGTACTTC | CASSLMYEVQETQYF
- | TRBJ2-7 | TRBV7-2 | TGTGCCAGCAGCTTTACGTTAAGCGGGCGGGACGAGCAGTACTTC | CASSFTLSGRDEQYF
TRBD2 | TRBJ2-7 | TRBV6-1 | TGTGCCAGCAGTGGTCCGGCTAGCGGGAGCTCCGACTACGAGCAGTACTTC | CASSGPASGSSDYEQYF
- | TRBJ2-3 | TRBV18 | TGTGCCAGCTCACCACCGTCGGGCACAGATACGCAGTATTTT | CASSPPSGTDTQYF
TRBD2 | TRBJ2-7 | TRBV18 | TGTGCCAGCTCACCAATTATAGCGGGAGCATCCTACGAGCAGTACTTC | CASSPIIAGASYEQYF
- | TRBJ1-1 | TRBV7-2 | TGTGCCAGCAGGGTCCAACGAGACACTGAAGCTTTCTTT | CASRVQRDTEAFF
TRBD1 | TRBJ1-2 | TRBV13 | TGTGCCAGCAGCCGCGGGACAGGGGGAACAGCTAACTATGGCTACACCTTC | CASSRGTGGTANYGYTF
TRBD2 | TRBJ2-1 | TRBV27 | TGTGCCAGCAGAGGGCTAGCGGGAGCTCGCGGGGATGAGCAGTTCTTC | CASRGLAGARGDEQFF
TRBD2 | TRBJ2-1 | TRBV7-8 | TGTGCCAGCAGCTCCCTAGCGGCCAAGGTCAATGAGCAGTTCTTC | CASSSLAAKVNEQFF
- | TRBJ1-1 | TRBV9 | TGTGCCAGCAGCCCTATGGCGGGGAGAGGGACTGAAGCTTTCTTT | CASSPMAGRGTEAFF
TRBD2 | TRBJ2-3 | TRBV14 | TGTGCCAGCAGCCAACTAGGAGGACTAGCGGGAGGGACAGATACGCAGTATTTT | CASSQLGGLAGGTDTQYF
TRBD2 | TRBJ2-1 | TRBV28 | TGTGCCAGCAGTCAACAGCGGGGCCCTTACAATGAGCAGTTCTTC | CASSQQRGPYNEQFF
- | TRBJ1-5 | TRBV19 | TGTGCCAGTAGTATTACAGGGTTGGGCAATCAGCCCCAGCATTTT | CASSITGLGNQPQHF
- | TRBJ1-1 | TRBV2 | TGTGCCAACGGCGGGGCAACTGAAGCTTTCTTT | CANGGATEAFF
- | TRBJ1-2 | TRBV5-4 | TGTGCCAGCAGCGTCGGGACTCCAGGGGGCTACACCTTC | CASSVGTPGGYTF
- | TRBJ2-1 | TRBV19 | TGTGCCAGTACACCGAAGCCGTACAATGAGCAGTTCTTC | CASTPKPYNEQFF
- | TRBJ2-2 | TRBV9 | TGTGCCAGCAGCACGCCCCGGGACACCAGTCCGAACACCGGGGAGCTGTTTTTT | CASSTPRDTSPNTGELFF